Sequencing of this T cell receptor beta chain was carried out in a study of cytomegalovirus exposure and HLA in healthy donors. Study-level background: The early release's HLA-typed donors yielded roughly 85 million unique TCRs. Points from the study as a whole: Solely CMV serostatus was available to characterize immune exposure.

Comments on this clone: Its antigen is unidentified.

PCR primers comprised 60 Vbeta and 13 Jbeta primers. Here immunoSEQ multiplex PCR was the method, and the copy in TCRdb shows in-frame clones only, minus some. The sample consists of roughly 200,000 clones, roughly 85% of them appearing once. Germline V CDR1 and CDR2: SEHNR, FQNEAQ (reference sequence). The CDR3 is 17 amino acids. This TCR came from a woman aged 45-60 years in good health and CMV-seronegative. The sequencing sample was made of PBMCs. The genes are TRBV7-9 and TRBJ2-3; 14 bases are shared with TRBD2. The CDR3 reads CSTRGGRLAGGADTQYF. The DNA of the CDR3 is TGTTCCACCCGGGGGGGCCGACTAGCGGGAGGGGCAGATACGCAGTATTTT. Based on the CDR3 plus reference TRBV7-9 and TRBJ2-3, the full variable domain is DTGVSQNPRHKITKRGQNVTFRCDPISEHNRLYWYRQTLGQGPEFLTYFQNEAQLEKSRLLSDRFSAERPKGSFSTLEIQRTEQGDSAMYLCSTRGGRLAGGADTQYFGPGTRLTVL.